What follows are 13 T cell receptor beta chains derived from one specimen sequenced in a study of neurological immune-mediated disorders. TCRdb fed the 5' RACE reads into MiXCR, producing one record per CDR3 protein. Among about 55,000 distinct CDR3 sequences, about 4.2% were seen once, and the ten largest hold around 2.8%. The sequenced sample was PBMCs. The receptor source for this set is a man aged 50 or older with multiple sclerosis.

This clonotype was picked up many times. This chain joins TRBV5-1 and TRBJ2-4; 7 bases map to TRBD1. Germline V gene sequence: CDR1 SGHRS, CDR2 YFSETQ. The CDR3 spans 15 residues. V lost 4 bases, J lost 6 bases, and 10 bases stayed unmatched. The CDR3 coding sequence is TGCGCCAGCAGCGTAGGACAGGCCATCCGAAACATTCAGTACTTC. It encodes CASSVGQAIRNIQYF.

This clonotype was seen at least ten times. The rearrangement joins TRBV5-1 to TRBJ2-7; 7 bases are a match to TRBD2. V lost 0 bases to trimming and J lost 3 bases; unmatched junction nucleotides: 3. Germline V gene data show CDR1 as SGHRS and CDR2 as YFSETQ. The CDR3 runs 14 residues. CDR3 protein: CASSLAGGNYEQYF. The CDR3 DNA reads as TGCGCCAGCAGCTTGGCCGGGGGGAACTACGAGCAGTACTTC.

This clonotype was seen ten or more times. This chain connects TRBV27 to TRBJ2-3, with 8 positions matching TRBD2. Germline values: CDR1 MNHEY, CDR2 SMNVEV (reference sequence). V trimming: 7 bases; J trimming: 4 bases; junction bases outside the gene matches: 10. The CDR3 has 15 residues. The CDR3 loop is CASTISGRGADTQYF. The CDR3 DNA is TGTGCCAGCACCATAAGCGGGAGAGGAGCAGATACGCAGTATTTT.

This clonotype was observed many times. The genes are TRBV5-1 and TRBJ2-3; 8 bases match TRBD2. CDR1 and CDR2 from the germline V gene are SGHRS and YFSETQ. The CDR3 runs 15 residues. The trim removed 0 bases at V and 6 bases at J, leaving 6 bases unmatched. The CDR3 loop is CASSLARGGMDTQYF. CDR3 coding DNA: TGCGCCAGCAGCTTGGCCCGGGGGGGTATGGATACGCAGTATTTT.

This clonotype has a handful of counts. This chain links TRBV7-9 with TRBJ2-3; no definite D call. Germline V gives CDR1 SEHNR, CDR2 FQNEAQ (reference sequence). The CDR3 extends over 14 amino acids. Trimming cost V 3 bases and J 2 bases, with 9 bases left between them. The CDR3 loop reads CASSLSGNTDTQYF. For the CDR3, the DNA is TGTGCCAGCAGCTTGAGTGGTAACACAGATACGCAGTATTTT.

For this clonotype: A much more abundant neighbour one base away suggests this may be a read error. The V call is TRBV28, the J call TRBJ2-6; D may correspond to TRBD1 or TRBD2 (5 bases each). This CDR3 contains 17 residues. The germline gives CDR1 MDHEN, CDR2 SYDVKM. The CDR3 loop reads CASSSDSSSSGAKVLTF. In DNA, the CDR3 is TGTGCCAGCAGCTCTGACAGTTCTAGCTCTGGGGCCAAAGTCCTGACTTTC. The entire variable domain, with the rest obtained from reference TRBV28 and TRBJ2-6, is as follows: DVKVTQSSRYLVKRTGEKVFLECVQDMDHENMFWYRQDPGLGLRLIYFSYDVKMKEKGDIPEGYSVSREKKERFSLILESASTNQTSMYLCASSSDSSSSGAKVLTFGAGSRLTVL.

This clonotype occurred many times. The rearrangement uses TRBV20-1 and TRBJ2-7; 14 positions agree with TRBD2. There are 15 residues in the CDR3. V trimming: 5 bases; J trimming: 7 bases; junction bases outside the gene matches: 10. The V gene's germline CDR1 is DFQATT and CDR2 SNEGSKA (reference sequence). This CDR3 is CSAGELTSGRGEQYF. As DNA, the CDR3 is TGCAGTGCTGGGGAGCTGACTAGCGGGAGGGGAGAGCAGTACTTC.

This clonotype was seen repeatedly, ten times or more. The chain couples TRBV5-1 to TRBJ1-2, with TRBD1 identical over 10 bases. With V trimmed by 0 bases and J by 9 bases, 5 bases remained unmatched. Germline V gene lookup returns CDR1 SGHRS and CDR2 YFSETQ. The CDR3 spans 14 residues. CDR3 amino acids: CASSLEDRGSRYTF. The DNA of the CDR3 is TGCGCCAGCAGCTTGGAGGACAGGGGGTCTCGCTACACCTTC.

V gene TRBV7-9 combines with J gene TRBJ2-7; D is unclear. Germline V gene sequence: CDR1 SEHNR, CDR2 FQNEAQ (reference sequence). The CDR3 loop spans 11 amino acids. V was pared by 3 bases and J by 6 bases, with 6 bases between. This CDR3 reads CASSFSGEQYF. The CDR3 region has the DNA TGTGCCAGCAGCTTTTCGGGCGAGCAGTACTTC.

The chain recombines TRBV20-1 with TRBJ2-7, with TRBD2 matching 10 bases. Germline CDR1 DFQATT, CDR2 SNEGSKA (reference sequence). This CDR3 is built from 13 residues. The CDR3 DNA follows: TGCAGCGCCACTAGCGGGGAAGCCTACGAGCAGTACTTC. It translates to CSATSGEAYEQYF.

This clonotype was seen at least ten times. The chain has TRBV7-2 and TRBJ2-3; TRBD2 matches 12 bases. Trimming took 5 bases from V and 4 from J; bases not matched to a gene: 7. The germline V gene encodes CDR1 SGHTA and CDR2 FQGNSA. The CDR3 is made up of 16 amino acids. In DNA, the CDR3 is TGTGCCAGCAGCCTTCTAGCGGGGGGGCCATCAGATACGCAGTATTTT. Amino acids: CASSLLAGGPSDTQYF.

V and J are TRBV7-9 and TRBJ1-4; unclear D gene. The germline V gene has CDR1 SEHNR and CDR2 FQNEAQ (reference sequence). The germline V and J ends were trimmed by 0 bases and 10 bases, with 12 bases remaining between them. The CDR3 contains 14 residues. The CDR3 DNA reads TGTGCCAGCAGCTTAGCGGGCGCGGCGCTAAAACTGTTTTTT. Its protein is CASSLAGAALKLFF.

This clonotype came up many times. The rearrangement joins TRBV20-1 to TRBJ2-7; 7 bases fit TRBD2. Germline-derived CDR1 and CDR2 are DFQATT and SNEGSKA (reference sequence). V lost 0 bases and J lost 1; bases outside the gene matches: 3. There are 14 residues in the CDR3. The CDR3 DNA follows: TGCAGTGCTAGAGATCAGCGGGGATCCTACGAGCAGTACTTC. Amino acids: CSARDQRGSYEQYF.